Shown below are 10 T cell receptor beta chains from a single sample sequenced in a study of blood T cell repertoires in COVID-19. TCRdb keeps only in-frame clones here, not all; method: immunoSEQ multiplex PCR. The sample holds more than 90,000 clones, 82% seen once. Material: peripheral blood. Source of these receptors: a man in his sixties or seventies with acute or convalescent COVID-19.

This clone occurred once. The rearrangement links TRBV25-1 to TRBJ1-4; D is unresolved. CDR1 and CDR2 from the germline V gene are MGHDK and SYGVNS. V gave up 6 bases and J gave up 1 base, with 6 bases separating them. This CDR3 comprises 13 residues. The CDR3, as DNA: TGTGCCAGCAGAAGAGGAACTAATGAAAAACTGTTTTTT. Its protein product is CASRRGTNEKLFF.

This clone was observed once. V usage is TRBV11-1 and J usage is TRBJ1-4, with D uncertain. V was clipped by 4 bases and J by 7 bases, with 16 bases between them. Germline CDR1 and CDR2: SGHAT and FQDESV (reference sequence). The CDR3 covers 15 residues. This CDR3 reads CASSSPGGIGEKLFF. The CDR3 DNA sequence: TGTGCCAGCAGCTCCCCTGGCGGGATTGGTGAAAAACTGTTTTTT.

The rearrangement joins TRBV19 to TRBJ2-2, with TRBD2 identical over 8 bases. The CDR3 runs 15 residues. V shed 4 bases, J shed 4 bases, and the junction held 5 bases outside the gene matches. Germline CDR1 LNHDA, CDR2 SQIVND (reference sequence). CDR3 coding DNA: TGTGCCAGTAGTACCAGCGGGAGAGGCACCGGGGAGCTGTTTTTT. Amino acids: CASSTSGRGTGELFF.

The V and J genes are TRBV19 and TRBJ1-2; TRBD1 aligns across 9 bases. Germline V gene sequence: CDR1 LNHDA, CDR2 SQIVND (reference sequence). The V gene end was trimmed by 4 bases and the J gene end by 5 bases; junction bases not matched to a gene: 17. The CDR3 sequence is 18 residues long. CDR3 region: CASSTNRDRGDSHYGYTF. The CDR3 region has the DNA TGTGCCAGTAGTACGAATCGAGACAGGGGGGACTCGCATTATGGCTACACCTTC.

This chain connects TRBV7-3 to TRBJ1-1; TRBD1 agrees at 8 bases. V lost 5 bases, J lost 5 bases, and 4 bases stayed unmatched. Germline loops: CDR1 SGHTA, CDR2 FQGTGA. This CDR3 contains 13 residues. CDR3 DNA sequence: TGTGCCAGCAGCCTACAGGGGGGGACTGAAGCTTTCTTT. It encodes CASSLQGGTEAFF.

The chain employs TRBV14 and TRBJ1-4; D is perhaps TRBD1 (5 bases). The CDR3 contains 13 residues. Per germline, CDR1 SGHDN and CDR2 FVKESK. Trimming removed 5 bases from V and 5 bases from J, with 9 bases in between. CDR3 sequence reads: CASSRQKNEKLFF. The CDR3 nucleotides read TGTGCCAGCAGCAGACAGAAGAATGAAAAACTGTTTTTT.

The chain joins TRBV2 to TRBJ1-5; D is perhaps TRBD1 (6 bases). The CDR3 contains 15 residues. V lost 7 bases, J lost 9 bases, and 22 bases lay in between. Germline-derived CDR1 and CDR2 are SNHLY and FYNNEI. The CDR3 DNA sequence: TGTGCCAGCACTTGGGGGCAGGTGAGGTCGGGGCCCCAGCATTTT. Translation: CASTWGQVRSGPQHF. Full variable domain (rest looked up from reference TRBV2 and TRBJ1-5): EPEVTQTPSHQVTQMGQEVILRCVPISNHLYFYWYRQILGQKVEFLVSFYNNEISEKSEIFDDQFSVERPDGSNFTLKIRSTKLEDSAMYFCASTWGQVRSGPQHFGDGTRLSIL.

The table lists this clone with a few counts. This sequence joins TRBV19 and TRBJ1-5; D ambiguous. V was clipped by 1 base and J by 4 bases, with 5 bases between them. The CDR3 runs 13 residues. Germline loops: CDR1 LNHDA, CDR2 SQIVND (reference sequence). CDR3 DNA: TGTGCCAGTAGTATAGTGAGGAATCAGCCCCAGCATTTT. Residues: CASSIVRNQPQHF.

The gene calls are TRBV12-5 and TRBJ1-1; a weak D match, TRBD1 (5 bases). Looked up from germline, CDR1 is LGHNT and CDR2 is FRNRAP. CDR3 length: 13 residues. V lost 3 bases and J 3 bases, leaving 8 bases between the germline ends. The CDR3 protein is CASGFGRDTEAFF. CDR3 sequence (DNA): TGTGCTAGTGGTTTTGGCAGGGACACTGAAGCTTTCTTT.

The table lists this clone with a count of one. The chain links TRBV6-2 or TRBV6-3 to TRBJ1-1; TRBD1 matches 10 bases. There are 16 residues in the CDR3. CDR1 is MNHEY, CDR2 SVGEGT, per germline. J lost 1 base, V lost 5 bases, and 7 bases had no gene match. The CDR3 DNA sequence: TGTGCCAGCAGTAACCCCCGGACAGGGGGGAACACTGAAGCTTTCTTT. Translated: CASSNPRTGGNTEAFF.